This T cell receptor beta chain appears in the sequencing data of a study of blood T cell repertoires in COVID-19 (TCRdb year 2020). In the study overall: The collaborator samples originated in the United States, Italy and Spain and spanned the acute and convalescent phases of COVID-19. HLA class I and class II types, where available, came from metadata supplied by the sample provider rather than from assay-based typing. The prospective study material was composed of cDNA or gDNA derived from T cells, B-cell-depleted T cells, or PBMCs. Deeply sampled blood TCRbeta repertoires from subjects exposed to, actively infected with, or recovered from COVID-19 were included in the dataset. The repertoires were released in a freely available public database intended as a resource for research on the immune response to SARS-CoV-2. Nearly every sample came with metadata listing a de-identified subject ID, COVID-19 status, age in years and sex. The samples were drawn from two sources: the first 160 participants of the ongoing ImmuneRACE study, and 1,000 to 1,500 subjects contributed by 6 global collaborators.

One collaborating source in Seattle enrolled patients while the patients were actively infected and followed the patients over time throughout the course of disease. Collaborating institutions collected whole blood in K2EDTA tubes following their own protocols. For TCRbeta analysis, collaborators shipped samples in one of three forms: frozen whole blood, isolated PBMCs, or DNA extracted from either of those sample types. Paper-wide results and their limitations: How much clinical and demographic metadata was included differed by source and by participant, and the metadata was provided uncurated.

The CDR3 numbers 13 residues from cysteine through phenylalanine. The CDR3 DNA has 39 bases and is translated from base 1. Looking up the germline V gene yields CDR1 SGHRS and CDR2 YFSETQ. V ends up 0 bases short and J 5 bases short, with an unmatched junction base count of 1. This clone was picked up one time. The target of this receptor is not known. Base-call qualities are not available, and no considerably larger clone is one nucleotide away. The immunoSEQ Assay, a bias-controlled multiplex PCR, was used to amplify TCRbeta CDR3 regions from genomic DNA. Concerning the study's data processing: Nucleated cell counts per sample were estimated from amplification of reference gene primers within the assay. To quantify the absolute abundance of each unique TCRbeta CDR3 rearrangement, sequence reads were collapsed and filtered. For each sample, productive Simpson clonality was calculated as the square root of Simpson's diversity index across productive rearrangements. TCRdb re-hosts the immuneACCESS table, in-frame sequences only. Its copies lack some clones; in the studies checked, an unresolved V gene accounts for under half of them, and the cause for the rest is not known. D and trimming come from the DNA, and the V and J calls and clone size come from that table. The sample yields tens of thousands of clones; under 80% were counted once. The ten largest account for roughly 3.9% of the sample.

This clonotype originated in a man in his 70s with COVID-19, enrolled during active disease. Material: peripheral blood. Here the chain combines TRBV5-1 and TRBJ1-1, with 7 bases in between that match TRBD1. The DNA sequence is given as TGCGCCAGCAGCTTGGTACAGGGGACTGAAGCTTTCTTT. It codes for CASSLVQGTEAFF.